What follows describes a single T cell receptor (beta chain). Germline V gene data show CDR1 as LNHDA and CDR2 as SQIVND (reference sequence). V dropped 6 bases and J dropped 9 bases, with 17 bases sitting between them. The CDR3 is 13 residues long. The sample comes from a study of T cells in Graves' hyperthyroidism and ophthalmopathy. Researchers amplified the TCR beta CDR3 regions from RNA transcripts. First-round RT-PCR targeting the TCR CDR3 was performed with the HTBI primer set. TCRdb analysed the multiplex PCR reads with MiXCR anew, one entry per CDR3 protein. The sample has around 300,000 distinct CDR3 sequences, roughly 13% seen once.

The receptor was derived from a woman aged 40-49 years with Graves' hyperthyroidism. The chain uses TRBV19 and TRBJ2-5; D is perhaps TRBD2 (5 bases). Sequenced material: blood. CDR3 bases: TGTGCCAGTAGGCCCTCCGGATCGGAGGCCCAGTACTTC. Residues: CASRPSGSEAQYF. The full variable domain, in which reference TRBV19 and TRBJ2-5 provide the parts outside the CDR3, is DGGITQSPKYLFRKEGQNVTLSCEQNLNHDAMYWYRQDPGQGLRLIYYSQIVNDFQKGDIAEGYSVSREKKESFPLTVTSAQKNPTAFYLCASRPSGSEAQYFGPGTRLLVL.